The TCR beta chain described here comes from a study of T cells after somatic rescue of genetic block. The method was immunoSEQ multiplex PCR; TCRdb's version includes in-frame clones alone and lacks a portion of them. Found here are some 15,000 clones, 70% to 80% of them singletons; the top ten hold 11% to 15%. The CDR3 is made up of 15 amino acids. From germline, CDR1 is KGHSH and CDR2 LQKENI. The chain uses TRBV18 and TRBJ2-5, with TRBD1 as a possible D gene (5 bases). The assigned J gene may be wrong: the sequence end matches TRBJ2-7 better. Sequencing used peripheral blood mononuclear cells (PBMCs). The clonotype was recovered from a boy aged 5-17 years. The CDR3 sequence: CASSPPGQRGYEQYF. The CDR3 region has the DNA TGTGCCAGCTCACCACCGGGGCAGAGAGGCTACGAGCAGTACTTC.